This TCR beta chain was documented in a study of blood T cell repertoires in COVID-19. The wider study: Sources were T cells, B-cell-depleted T cells, or PBMCs; the material itself was cDNA or gDNA.

In the study's own analysis: Reference gene primer amplification yielded estimated nucleated cell counts. Libraries were prepared by immunoSEQ multiplex PCR; TCRdb keeps only in-frame clonotypes and omits some of them. From that table come the V and J calls and clone size; the DNA was used to work out D and trimming. The data contain approximately 500,000 clones, roughly 87% of them seen just once; the ten biggest clones take up about 0.91%. This sequence originates from a man between 18 and 29 years old with COVID-19, enrolled during active disease. The specimen was peripheral blood.

The CDR3 is CASSPLGDGETQYF. CDR3 coding DNA: TGTGCCAGCAGCCCCCTCGGAGACGGGGAAACGCAGTATTTT. This rearrangement joins TRBV4-2 to TRBJ2-3, with D possibly being TRBD2 (5 bases). CDR3 length: 14 amino acids. Germline V lookup: CDR1 LGHNA, CDR2 YNFKEQ. The germline V and J ends were trimmed by 4 bases and 9 bases, with 17 bases remaining between them.